This entry lists 17 T cell receptor beta chains sequenced from one sample in a study of blood T cell repertoires in COVID-19. TCRdb's table, derived via immunoSEQ multiplex PCR, lists solely in-frame clones and lacks some. The sample yields 450,000 or so clones, about 89% seen once. Sequenced input: peripheral blood. These receptors all come from a woman in her thirties or forties with COVID-19, enrolled during active disease.

V usage is TRBV19 and J usage is TRBJ2-1; 13 bases line up with TRBD2. Trimming took 1 base from V and 1 from J; bases not matched to a gene: 4. The V gene's germline CDR1 is LNHDA and CDR2 SQIVND (reference sequence). This CDR3 comprises 18 residues. This chain's CDR3 is CASSIVLAGGPSYNEQFF. CDR3 sequence (DNA): TGTGCCAGTAGTATAGTACTAGCGGGAGGGCCTTCCTACAATGAGCAGTTCTTC.

V gene TRBV6-1 combines with J gene TRBJ2-7; D gene uncertain. V was shortened by 5 bases and J by 9 bases, with 17 bases between the two germline ends. This CDR3 region has 13 residues. Germline CDR1 reads MNHNS; CDR2 reads SASEGT. The CDR3 region has the DNA TGTGCCAGCAGTTCTATTTCGTCCTCGGTGCAGTACTTC. Its protein product is CASSSISSSVQYF.

The J gene is TRBJ1-4, the V gene TRBV7-9; weak D call: TRBD1 (5 bases). Between the trimmed V and J ends, which lost 5 bases and 5 bases, there was a span of 15 bases. The CDR3 spans 15 residues. Germline lookup yields CDR1 SEHNR and CDR2 FQNEAQ (reference sequence). CDR3 loop: CASSPLQGTNEKLFF. The CDR3 bases are TGTGCCAGCAGCCCCCTCCAGGGTACCAATGAAAAACTGTTTTTT.

Points on this clone: The same CDR3 also results from other DNA sequences found in this sample. V is TRBV7-3 and J is TRBJ1-4, with D perhaps matching TRBD1 (5 bases). The germline V gene has CDR1 SGHTA and CDR2 FQGTGA. This CDR3 comprises 13 residues. Trimming left V 4 bases short and J 7 bases short, with 10 bases between. The CDR3 loop is CASSSGQGEKLFF. The CDR3 nucleotides read TGTGCCAGCAGCTCCGGACAAGGTGAAAAACTGTTTTTT. The entire variable domain, with the rest obtained from reference TRBV7-3 and TRBJ1-4, is as follows: GAGVSQTPSNKVTEKGKYVELRCDPISGHTALYWYRQSLGQGPEFLIYFQGTGAADDSGLPNDRFFAVRPEGSVSTLKIQRTERGDSAVYLCASSSGQGEKLFFGSGTQLSVL.

This clone appeared once. This rearrangement joins TRBV28 to TRBJ1-3, with TRBD1 as a possible D gene (6 bases). The CDR3 covers 16 residues. CDR1 and CDR2 (germline): MDHEN, SYDVKM. Between the trimmed V and J ends, which lost 7 bases and 0 bases, there was a span of 16 bases. CDR3 sequence (DNA): TGTGCCAGCATCCCGGGAGGGGGGAACTCTGGAAACACCATATATTTT. Amino acid sequence: CASIPGGGNSGNTIYF.

This chain uses TRBV28 with TRBJ1-3; D gene uncertain. The CDR3 has 12 residues. Germline V CDR1 and CDR2: MDHEN, SYDVKM. Trimming left V 7 bases short and J 2 bases short, with 6 bases between. The CDR3 here is CASTSAGNTIYF. CDR3 in DNA: TGTGCCAGCACCTCCGCTGGAAACACCATATATTTT.

V gene TRBV27 combines with J gene TRBJ2-1, with 9 bases fitting TRBD1. Germline CDR1 and CDR2: MNHEY and SMNVEV (reference sequence). The CDR3 runs to 14 residues. Losses at the gene ends were 5 bases for V and 8 bases for J; bases not matched to a gene: 7. CDR3 protein: CASSMTGGLDEQFF. DNA of the CDR3: TGTGCCAGCAGTATGACAGGGGGTTTGGATGAGCAGTTCTTC.

The rearrangement uses TRBV9 and TRBJ1-6; 11 bases match TRBD1. The CDR3 sequence is 16 residues long. From germline, CDR1 is SGDLS and CDR2 YYNGEE. Germline trimming cut 4 bases from V and 8 bases from J; bases unmatched to any gene: 8. CDR3 loop: CASSMDRGRAYSPLHF. DNA of the CDR3: TGTGCCAGCAGCATGGACAGGGGGCGAGCTTATTCACCCCTCCACTTT.

V is TRBV27 and J is TRBJ2-4; D is possibly TRBD2 (6 bases). V was cut by 5 bases and J by 0 bases, with 23 bases left in between. CDR1 is MNHEY and CDR2 is SMNVEV in the germline V gene (reference sequence). This CDR3 has 19 amino acids. The CDR3 region is CASSPMTRSLALAKNIQYF. CDR3 bases: TGTGCCAGCAGTCCTATGACTAGGTCCTTGGCACTAGCCAAAAACATTCAGTACTTC.

V and J are TRBV6-6 and TRBJ1-2, with D unresolved. V lost 6 bases, J lost 4 bases, and 6 bases lay in between. The CDR3 sequence is 11 residues long. Looked up from germline, CDR1 is MNHNY and CDR2 is SVGAGI (reference sequence). CDR3 protein: CASRGSYGYTF. CDR3 DNA: TGTGCCAGCAGGGGCAGCTATGGCTACACCTTC.

The chain uses TRBV13 and TRBJ2-7; 7 bases agree with TRBD1. The CDR3 totals 13 residues. V lost 3 bases to trimming and J lost 3 bases; unmatched junction nucleotides: 2. CDR1 and CDR2 (germline): PRHDT, FYEKMQ (reference sequence). The CDR3 DNA is TGTGCCAGCAGCTTGGCAGGGGGCTACGAGCAGTACTTC. It codes for CASSLAGGYEQYF.

This clone was picked up one time. This chain joins TRBV6-5 and TRBJ2-1; possible D gene TRBD2, 5 bases. Germline CDR1 MNHEY, CDR2 SVGAGI. With 0 bases removed from V and 8 bases from J, the gap between germline ends came to 11 bases. This CDR3 contains 14 residues. The CDR3 region is CASSYSRGNDEQFF. The CDR3 DNA follows: TGTGCCAGCAGTTACTCGAGAGGGAACGATGAGCAGTTCTTC.

The rearrangement joins TRBV6-1 to TRBJ2-6, with D maybe TRBD2 (6 bases). Germline CDR1 MNHNS, CDR2 SASEGT. V lost 1 base and J lost 4, with 11 bases in between. The CDR3 contains 16 residues. The CDR3 here is CASSEDGGAGANVLTF. In nucleotides, the CDR3 is TGTGCCAGCAGTGAAGATGGAGGGGCGGGGGCCAACGTCCTGACTTTC.

The genes are TRBV3-1 (or the pseudogene TRBV3-2) and TRBJ2-6, with 7 bases identical to TRBD1. Germline lookup yields CDR1 LGHDT and CDR2 YNNKEL (reference sequence). There are 20 residues in the CDR3. Trimming cost V 1 base and J 0 bases; bases outside gene matches: 12. Written as DNA, the CDR3 is TGTGCCAGCAGCCAAGGAATCTTCGGACAGGCAAACTCTGGGGCCAACGTCCTGACTTTC. This sequence encodes CASSQGIFGQANSGANVLTF.

This rearrangement joins TRBV7-2 to TRBJ1-1; the D gene is possibly TRBD1 (6 bases). There are 15 residues in the CDR3. Per germline, CDR1 SGHTA and CDR2 FQGNSA. Trimming pared 0 bases from V and 5 bases from J, leaving 13 bases between. The CDR3 bases are TGTGCCAGCAGCTTAGCGGCAGGGGCTGGTACTGAAGCTTTCTTT. Translation gives CASSLAAGAGTEAFF.

The chain has TRBV7-6 and TRBJ2-5; 9 positions match TRBD1. Losses at the gene ends were 5 bases for V and 0 bases for J; bases not matched to a gene: 4. The CDR3 is 15 residues long. CDR1 and CDR2 (germline): SGHVS, FNYEAQ. CDR3 coding DNA: TGTGCCAGCAGCCAAGACAGGGGGAACCAAGAGACCCAGTACTTC. Residues: CASSQDRGNQETQYF.

The chain uses TRBV19 and TRBJ1-2; TRBD1 aligns across 8 bases. This CDR3 has 17 amino acids. Per the germline V gene, CDR1 is LNHDA and CDR2 is SQIVND (reference sequence). Trimming took 3 bases from V and 0 from J; bases not matched to a gene: 9. CDR3 nucleotides: TGTGCCAGTAGTATTGGGGACAGGTCGCGAACTAACTATGGCTACACCTTC. This sequence encodes CASSIGDRSRTNYGYTF.